These T cell receptor beta chains were read from a single sample in a study of blood T cells in healthy people across ages. One entry per CDR3 protein, called by TCRdb with MiXCR from the 5' RACE reads. Seen here are approximately 800,000 distinct CDR3 sequences, roughly 40% observed once, and the top ten hold approximately 12%. Sequenced: blood. The receptors were sampled from a man aged 18-30 years in good health. Each CDR3 is given with its conserved first and last residue. D genes are given only for firm matches.

cdr3_aa j_call v_call d_call
CASSRLSRDTEAFF TRBJ1-1 TRBV3-1 .
CASKRVNNEQFF TRBJ2-1 TRBV5-6 .
CSARGMSYEQYF TRBJ2-7 TRBV20-1 .
CASSQGADTEAFF TRBJ1-1 TRBV7-3 TRBD1
CASSRGGGIYNEQFF TRBJ2-1 TRBV12-3/TRBV12-4 .
CASSYGLDEQYF TRBJ2-7 TRBV6-6 .
CSARGGADADTQYF TRBJ2-3 TRBV20-1 TRBD1
CATSRDGESSYEQYF TRBJ2-7 TRBV15 .
CASSPLFSTGGSLYEQYF TRBJ2-7 TRBV4-1 TRBD1
CSAREGRGVSPLHF TRBJ1-6 TRBV20-1 .
CASSQDLTGQLYEQYF . TRBV4-2 .
CASSLKPEQFF TRBJ2-1 TRBV7-2 .
CAISESGTNYGYTF TRBJ1-2 TRBV10-3 .
CSVDRNNEQFF TRBJ2-1 TRBV29-1 .
CSARKGQTPRNTEAFF TRBJ1-1 TRBV20-1 TRBD1
CASSYSRPSTDTQYF TRBJ2-3 TRBV6-2/TRBV6-3 .
CASSFTRTKAVVTDTQYF TRBJ2-3 TRBV7-9 .
CASRTGGTNSPLHF TRBJ1-6 TRBV27 TRBD1
CASSPRQAGEKLFF TRBJ1-4 TRBV7-9 .
CASSLDYSEQFF TRBJ2-1 TRBV5-4 .
CASSLVAGAGTYEQYF TRBJ2-7 TRBV4-1 .
CSADSQGCTSTYEQYF TRBJ2-7 TRBV29-1 .
CASSYSRETQYF TRBJ2-5 TRBV6-2/TRBV6-3 .
CARRDRAYCEQYF . TRBV21-1 .
CSASAQNYGYTF TRBJ1-2 TRBV20-1 .
CASSLRVNDPTQYF TRBJ2-3 TRBV11-2 .
CASSNGLNEKLFF TRBJ1-4 TRBV6-2/TRBV6-3 .
CASSYRARGGYTF TRBJ1-2 TRBV6-5 .
CASSAQGIGELFF TRBJ2-2 TRBV11-2 .
CASSLKTGSTDTQYF TRBJ2-3 TRBV5-6 .
CSAPDYNEQYF . TRBV20-1 .
CASSFGGPPKYEQYF TRBJ2-7 TRBV12-3/TRBV12-4 .
CASSLSEKQFF TRBJ2-1 TRBV12-3/TRBV12-4 .
CSASWGQDTQYF TRBJ2-3 TRBV20-1 .
CSARTGGNTGELFF TRBJ2-2 TRBV20-1 TRBD1
CASIRGSPYEQYF TRBJ2-7 TRBV28 .
CASSLEAWESNVQFF TRBJ2-1 TRBV7-9 .
CASSFGQTLTDTQYF TRBJ2-3 TRBV7-3 .
CASSDTVPPGRFF TRBJ2-1 TRBV6-2/TRBV6-3 .
CASSRRDGTKKHYGYTF TRBJ1-2 TRBV12-3/TRBV12-4 .
CASSSGPWSSPLHF TRBJ1-6 TRBV12-3/TRBV12-4 .
CASSPKVQNTGGFTEAFF TRBJ1-1 TRBV5-1 TRBD1
CASTWGSGGPSSTDTQYF TRBJ2-3 TRBV6-2/TRBV6-3 TRBD2
CSARVFNEQFF TRBJ2-1 TRBV20-1 .
CASSPAGSMNTEAFF TRBJ1-1 TRBV5-1 .
CYASLPIGGSYNEQYF TRBJ2-5 TRBV20-1 .
CSARKTRLGTDTQYF TRBJ2-3 TRBV20-1 .
CASNKQGFSYNEQFF TRBJ2-1 TRBV12-3/TRBV12-4 TRBD1
CSASGTPSSYEQYF TRBJ2-7 TRBV20-1 .
CSASRGSGVQETQYF TRBJ2-5 TRBV20-1 TRBD2
CASRVRGAGFPYF TRBJ2-3 TRBV2 TRBD2
CAWWRVAEAFF TRBJ1-1 TRBV30 .
CASRKGTVWPGELFF TRBJ2-2 TRBV6-5 TRBD1
CASTRTGDLTREKLFF TRBJ1-4 TRBV28 TRBD1
CASSSLQGYNEQFF TRBJ2-1 TRBV5-6 TRBD1